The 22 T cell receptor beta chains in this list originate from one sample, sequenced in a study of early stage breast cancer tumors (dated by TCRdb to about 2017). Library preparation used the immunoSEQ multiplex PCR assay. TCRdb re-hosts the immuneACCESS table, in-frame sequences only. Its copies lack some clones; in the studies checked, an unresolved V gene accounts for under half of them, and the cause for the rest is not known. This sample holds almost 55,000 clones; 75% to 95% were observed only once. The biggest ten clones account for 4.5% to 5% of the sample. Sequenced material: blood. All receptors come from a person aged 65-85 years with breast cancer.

CDR3 nucleotide sequence: TGCGCCAGCAGCTTGGAACGGGGACTAGCGCCCACCGGGGAGCTGTTTTTT. Translation: CASSLERGLAPTGELFF. The V gene is TRBV5-1, the J gene TRBJ2-2; 10 bases align to TRBD2. The CDR3 covers 17 residues. Germline CDR1 reads SGHRS; CDR2 reads YFSETQ. Germline trimming cut 0 bases from V and 4 bases from J; bases unmatched to any gene: 6.

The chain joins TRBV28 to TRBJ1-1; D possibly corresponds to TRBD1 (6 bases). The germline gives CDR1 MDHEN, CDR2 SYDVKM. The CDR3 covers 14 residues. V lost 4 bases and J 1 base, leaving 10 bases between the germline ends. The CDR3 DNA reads TGTGCCAGCAGTTCCGGACAGCAGAACACTGAAGCTTTCTTT. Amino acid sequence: CASSSGQQNTEAFF.

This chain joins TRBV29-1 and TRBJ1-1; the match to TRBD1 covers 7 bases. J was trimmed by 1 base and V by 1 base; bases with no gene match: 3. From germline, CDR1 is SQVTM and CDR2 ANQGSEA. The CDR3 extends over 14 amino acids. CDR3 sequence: CSVEVTGANTEAFF. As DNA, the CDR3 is TGCAGCGTTGAAGTCACAGGGGCGAACACTGAAGCTTTCTTT.

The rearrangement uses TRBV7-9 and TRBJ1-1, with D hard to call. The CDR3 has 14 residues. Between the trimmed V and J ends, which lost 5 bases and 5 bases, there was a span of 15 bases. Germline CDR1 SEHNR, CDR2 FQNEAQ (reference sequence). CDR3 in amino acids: CASSLWAGTTEAFF. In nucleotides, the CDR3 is TGTGCCAGCAGCCTCTGGGCGGGTACGACTGAAGCTTTCTTT.

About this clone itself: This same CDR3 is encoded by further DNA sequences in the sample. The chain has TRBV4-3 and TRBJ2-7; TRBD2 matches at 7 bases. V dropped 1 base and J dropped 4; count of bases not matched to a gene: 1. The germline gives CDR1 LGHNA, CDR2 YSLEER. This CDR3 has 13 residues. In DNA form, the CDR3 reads TGCGCCAGCAGCCAAGGGACTAGATACGAGCAGTACTTC. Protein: CASSQGTRYEQYF.

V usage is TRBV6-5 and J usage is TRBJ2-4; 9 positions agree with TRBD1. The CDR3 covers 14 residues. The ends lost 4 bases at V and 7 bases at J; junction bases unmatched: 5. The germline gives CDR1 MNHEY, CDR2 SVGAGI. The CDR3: CASSWDRELNIQYF. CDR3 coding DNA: TGTGCCAGCAGTTGGGACAGGGAGTTGAACATTCAGTACTTC.

CDR3 region: CAINPDRRNDEAFF. DNA of the CDR3: TGTGCCATCAACCCAGACAGGAGAAACGATGAAGCTTTCTTT. The gene calls are TRBV10-3 and TRBJ1-1; D is perhaps TRBD1 (6 bases). Germline V gives CDR1 ENHRY, CDR2 SYGVKD. V lost 7 bases and J 7 bases, leaving 19 bases between the germline ends. CDR3 length: 14 residues.

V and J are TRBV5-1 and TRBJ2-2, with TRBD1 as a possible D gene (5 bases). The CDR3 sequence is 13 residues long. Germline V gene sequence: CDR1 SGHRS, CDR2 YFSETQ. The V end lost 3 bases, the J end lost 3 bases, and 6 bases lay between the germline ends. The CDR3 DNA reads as TGCGCCAGCAGCTACAGGTACACCGGGGAGCTGTTTTTT. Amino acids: CASSYRYTGELFF. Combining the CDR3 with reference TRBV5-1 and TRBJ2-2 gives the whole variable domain KAGVTQTPRYLIKTRGQQVTLSCSPISGHRSVSWYQQTPGQGLQFLFEYFSETQRNKGNFPGRFSGRQFSNSRSEMNVSTLELGDSALYLCASSYRYTGELFFGEGSRLTVL.

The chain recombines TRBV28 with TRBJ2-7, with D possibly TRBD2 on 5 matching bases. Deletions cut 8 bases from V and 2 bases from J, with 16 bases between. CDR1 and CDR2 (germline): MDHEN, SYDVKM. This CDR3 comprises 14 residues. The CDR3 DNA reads TGTGCCAGCTTAGAAGCGGAGCCGCCCTACGAGCAGTACTTC. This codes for CASLEAEPPYEQYF.

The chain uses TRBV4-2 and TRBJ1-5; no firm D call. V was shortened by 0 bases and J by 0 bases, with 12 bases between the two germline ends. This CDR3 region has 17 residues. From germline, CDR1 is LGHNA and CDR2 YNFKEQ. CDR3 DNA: TGTGCCAGCAGCCAAGACCCCCAGGCCTATAGCAATCAGCCCCAGCATTTT. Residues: CASSQDPQAYSNQPQHF.

The CDR3 DNA is TGTGCCAGCAGCTTCCTGAACGGGGTCTCCTACGAGCAGTACTTC. Its protein product is CASSFLNGVSYEQYF. This sequence joins TRBV11-2 and TRBJ2-7; weak D call: TRBD2 (5 bases). The CDR3 is made up of 15 amino acids. V was shortened by 3 bases and J by 0 bases, with 12 bases between the two germline ends. Looked up from germline, CDR1 is SGHAT and CDR2 is FQNNGV.

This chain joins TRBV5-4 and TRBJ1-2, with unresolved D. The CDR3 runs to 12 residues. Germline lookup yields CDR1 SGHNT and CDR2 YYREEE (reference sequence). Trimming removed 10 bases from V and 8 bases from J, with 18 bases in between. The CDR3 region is CAVPRLDWGYTF. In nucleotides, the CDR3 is TGTGCCGTTCCCAGGTTGGATTGGGGCTACACCTTC. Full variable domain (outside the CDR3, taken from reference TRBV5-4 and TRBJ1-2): ETGVTQSPTHLIKTRGQQVTLRCSSQSGHNTVSWYQQALGQGPQFIFQYYREEENGRGNFPPRFSGLQFPNYSSELNVNALELDDSALYLCAVPRLDWGYTFGSGTRLTVV.

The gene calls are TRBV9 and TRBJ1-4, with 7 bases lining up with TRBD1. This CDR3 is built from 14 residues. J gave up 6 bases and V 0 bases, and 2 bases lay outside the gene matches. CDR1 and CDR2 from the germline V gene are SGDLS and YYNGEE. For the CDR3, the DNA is TGTGCCAGCAGCGTAGGCCAGGGGGATGAAAAACTGTTTTTT. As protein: CASSVGQGDEKLFF.

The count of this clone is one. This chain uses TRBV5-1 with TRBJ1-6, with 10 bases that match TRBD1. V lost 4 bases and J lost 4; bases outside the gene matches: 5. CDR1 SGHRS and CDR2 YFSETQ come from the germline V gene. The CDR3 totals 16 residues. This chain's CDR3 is CASSPGDRGYNSPLHF. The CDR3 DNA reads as TGCGCCAGCAGCCCGGGGGACAGGGGTTATAATTCACCCCTCCACTTT.

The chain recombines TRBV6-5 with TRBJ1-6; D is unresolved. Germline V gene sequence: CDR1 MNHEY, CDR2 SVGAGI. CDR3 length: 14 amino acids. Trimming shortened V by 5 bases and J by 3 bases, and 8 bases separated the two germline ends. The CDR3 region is CASSSSNYNSPLHF. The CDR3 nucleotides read TGTGCCAGCAGTAGCTCTAACTATAATTCACCCCTCCACTTT.

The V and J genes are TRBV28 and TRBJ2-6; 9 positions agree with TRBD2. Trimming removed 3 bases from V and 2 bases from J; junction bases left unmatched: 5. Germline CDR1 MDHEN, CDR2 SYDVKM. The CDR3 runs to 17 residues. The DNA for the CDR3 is TGTGCCAGCAGTTTGGCGGGGGGGAGGGCTGGGGCCAACGTCCTGACTTTC. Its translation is CASSLAGGRAGANVLTF. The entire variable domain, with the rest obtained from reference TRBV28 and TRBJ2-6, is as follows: DVKVTQSSRYLVKRTGEKVFLECVQDMDHENMFWYRQDPGLGLRLIYFSYDVKMKEKGDIPEGYSVSREKKERFSLILESASTNQTSMYLCASSLAGGRAGANVLTFGAGSRLTVL.

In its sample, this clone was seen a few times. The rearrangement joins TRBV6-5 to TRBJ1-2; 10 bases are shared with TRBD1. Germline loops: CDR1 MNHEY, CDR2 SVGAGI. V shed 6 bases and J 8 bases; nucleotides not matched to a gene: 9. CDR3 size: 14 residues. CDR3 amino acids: CASRSGTGVWGYTF. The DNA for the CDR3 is TGTGCCAGCAGGTCCGGGACAGGGGTTTGGGGCTACACCTTC.

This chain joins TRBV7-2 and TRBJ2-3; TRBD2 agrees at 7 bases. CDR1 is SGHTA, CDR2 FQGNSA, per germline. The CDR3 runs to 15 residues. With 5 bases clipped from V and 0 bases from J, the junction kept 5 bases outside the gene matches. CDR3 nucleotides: TGTGCCAGCAGCGGGGGGGGGTATAGCACAGATACGCAGTATTTT. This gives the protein CASSGGGYSTDTQYF.

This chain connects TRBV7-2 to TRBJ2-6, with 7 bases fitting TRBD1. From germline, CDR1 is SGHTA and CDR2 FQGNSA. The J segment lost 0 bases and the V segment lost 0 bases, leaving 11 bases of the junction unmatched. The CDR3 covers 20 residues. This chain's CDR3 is CASSLARTGGVYSGANVLTF. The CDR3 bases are TGTGCCAGCAGCTTAGCGCGGACAGGTGGAGTCTACTCTGGGGCCAACGTCCTGACTTTC. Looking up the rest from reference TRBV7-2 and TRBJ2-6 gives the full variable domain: GAGVSQSPSNKVTEKGKDVELRCDPISGHTALYWYRQSLGQGLEFLIYFQGNSAPDKSGLPSDRFSAERTGGSVSTLTIQRTQQEDSAVYLCASSLARTGGVYSGANVLTFGAGSRLTVL.

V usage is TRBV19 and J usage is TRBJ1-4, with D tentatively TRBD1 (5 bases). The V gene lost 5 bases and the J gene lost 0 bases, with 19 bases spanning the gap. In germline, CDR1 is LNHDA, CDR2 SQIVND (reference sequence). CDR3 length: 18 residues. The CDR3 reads CASSVGLTINPTNEKLFF. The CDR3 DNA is TGTGCCAGTAGTGTGGGACTAACAATAAATCCAACTAATGAAAAACTGTTTTTT.

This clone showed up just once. The CDR3 nucleotides read TGCAGCGTTCCCTCGCGGAGCGGGTACACAGATACGCAGTATTTT. It is translated as CSVPSRSGYTDTQYF. The chain carries TRBV29-1 and TRBJ2-3; possibly TRBD2 for D (6 bases). CDR3 length equals 15 residues. With 5 bases removed from V and 2 bases from J, the gap between germline ends came to 17 bases. In germline, CDR1 is SQVTM, CDR2 ANQGSEA.

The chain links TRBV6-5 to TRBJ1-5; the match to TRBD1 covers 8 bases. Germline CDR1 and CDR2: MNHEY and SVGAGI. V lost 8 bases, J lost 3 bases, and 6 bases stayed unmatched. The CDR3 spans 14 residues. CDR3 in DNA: TGTGCCAGCGGTTCAGGGGGCCTCAATCAGCCCCAGCATTTT. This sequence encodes CASGSGGLNQPQHF.